One and the same sample provided the 10 T cell receptor beta chains below, sequenced in a study of blood T cell repertoires in COVID-19. Libraries were prepared by immunoSEQ multiplex PCR; TCRdb keeps only in-frame clonotypes and omits some of them. The top ten hold 2.5% to 3% of the sample, which has 260,000 or so clones, about 87% seen once. Material: PBMCs or T cells enriched from blood (not recorded which). The receptors stem from a woman in her twenties or thirties with acute COVID-19.

This clone was observed a few times. CDR3 sequence reads: CASSPEARQGAYQPQHF. CDR3 coding DNA: TGTGCCAGCAGCCCTGAGGCCCGACAGGGGGCTTATCAGCCCCAGCATTTT. The chain is built from TRBV7-2 and TRBJ1-5; 10 positions agree with TRBD1. Germline V gene data show CDR1 as SGHTA and CDR2 as FQGNSA. The CDR3 has 17 residues. The V segment lost 5 bases and the J segment 5 bases; nucleotides outside the gene matches: 12.

The CDR3 nucleotides are TGTGCCAGCAGTTACTCCGATCAGCCCCAGCATTTT. Its translation is CASSYSDQPQHF. V and J are TRBV6-6 and TRBJ1-5; D is unresolved. The CDR3 has 12 residues. The germline V and J ends were trimmed by 0 bases and 5 bases, with 2 bases remaining between them. CDR1 MNHNY and CDR2 SVGAGI come from the germline V gene (reference sequence).

In this sample, this clone turned up a few times. The genes are TRBV10-1 and TRBJ2-7, with D possibly TRBD2 on 6 matching bases. Trimming pared 4 bases from V and 7 bases from J, leaving 17 bases between. The germline gives CDR1 WNHNN, CDR2 SYGVQD (reference sequence). The CDR3 totals 14 residues. The CDR3 here is CASSGGTDPREQYF. CDR3 nucleotides: TGCGCCAGCAGTGGTGGGACTGATCCACGGGAGCAGTACTTC.

The CDR3 is CASSLPPLAGGRGETQYF. The DNA of the CDR3 is TGTGCCAGCAGTTTACCCCCGCTAGCGGGGGGGCGAGGGGAGACCCAGTACTTC. This rearrangement joins TRBV6-2 or TRBV6-3 to TRBJ2-5; 12 bases line up with TRBD2. This CDR3 is built from 18 residues. Germline V gene sequence: CDR1 MNHEY, CDR2 SVGEGT. V lost 4 bases and J lost 5; bases outside the gene matches: 14.

The rearrangement links TRBV5-1 to TRBJ1-6; no reliable D call. The germline V gene has CDR1 SGHRS and CDR2 YFSETQ. The V and J ends lost 2 bases and 6 bases respectively, with 9 bases between them. This CDR3 comprises 14 residues. CDR3 protein: CASSFHQVNSPLHF. As DNA, the CDR3 is TGCGCCAGCAGCTTTCACCAGGTTAATTCACCCCTCCACTTT.

This chain connects TRBV30 to TRBJ2-7; D is unclear. Germline V CDR1 and CDR2: GTSNPN, SVGIG (reference sequence). This CDR3 has 13 amino acids. Trimming left V 8 bases short and J 0 bases short, with 14 bases between. CDR3 nucleotide sequence: TGTGCCCCCACACAGCCACGCTCCTACGAGCAGTACTTC. It encodes CAPTQPRSYEQYF.

The CDR3 here is CASSIEGVGQPQHF. For the CDR3, the DNA is TGTGCCAGCAGCATAGAGGGCGTTGGGCAGCCCCAGCATTTT. The chain couples TRBV3-1 (or the pseudogene TRBV3-2) to TRBJ1-5; D gene unclear. Germline V lookup: CDR1 LGHDT, CDR2 YNNKEL (reference sequence). This CDR3 has 14 amino acids. Trimming left V 5 bases short and J 7 bases short, with 15 bases between.

The chain has TRBV5-1 and TRBJ1-1, with D possibly TRBD1 on 6 matching bases. Deletions cut 0 bases from V and 1 base from J, with 13 bases between. The CDR3 runs 16 residues. Germline loops: CDR1 SGHRS, CDR2 YFSETQ. CDR3 sequence: CASSLGGPKRNTEAFF. The CDR3 DNA reads as TGCGCCAGCAGCTTGGGGGGGCCGAAGAGGAACACTGAAGCTTTCTTT.

The rearrangement links TRBV18 to TRBJ1-2; no reliable D call. Germline CDR1 KGHSH, CDR2 LQKENI. This CDR3 spans 14 amino acids. The V end was cut by 6 bases, the J end by 3 bases, with 14 bases between. The CDR3 reads CASSVPDGDYGYTF. CDR3 DNA: TGTGCCAGCTCCGTGCCCGACGGGGACTATGGCTACACCTTC.

A few counts support this clone. V gene TRBV6-5 combines with J gene TRBJ1-2; 11 bases line up with TRBD1. With 6 bases clipped from V and 8 bases from J, the junction kept 5 bases outside the gene matches. CDR3 length equals 13 residues. Germline CDR1 is MNHEY and CDR2 is SVGAGI. CDR3 in amino acids: CASSLGQGVGYTF. The CDR3 nucleotides read TGTGCCAGCAGCTTGGGACAGGGGGTCGGCTACACCTTC.